The 16 T cell receptor beta chains below all came from one sample that was sequenced in a study of cytomegalovirus exposure and HLA in healthy donors (dated by TCRdb to the late 2010s). Libraries came from the immunoSEQ multiplex PCR assay. Not all clones reach the TCRdb copy of this immuneACCESS table, which keeps in-frame sequences only. Checked studies attribute under half of the gap to unresolved V genes and leave the rest unexplained. The sample data list 250,000 to 400,000 clones, and approximately 86% of these were observed just once. The ten largest account for roughly 0.96% of the sample. Sequences were obtained from PBMCs. The receptors were sampled from a man aged 25-45 years in good health and CMV-seronegative.

This clone was seen a handful of times. The V gene is TRBV19, the J gene TRBJ1-5, with D perhaps matching TRBD1 (6 bases). Trimming shortened V by 5 bases and J by 7 bases, and 24 bases separated the two germline ends. This CDR3 has 17 residues. In germline, CDR1 is LNHDA, CDR2 SQIVND (reference sequence). CDR3 sequence reads: CASSPLLQQGPGQPQHF. The CDR3 coding sequence is TGTGCCAGTAGTCCACTCCTACAACAGGGCCCTGGGCAGCCCCAGCATTTT.

The chain combines TRBV7-9 with TRBJ2-5, with D possibly TRBD1 on 6 matching bases. In germline, CDR1 is SEHNR, CDR2 FQNEAQ (reference sequence). The CDR3 covers 16 residues. V was trimmed by 5 bases and J by 2 bases, leaving 18 bases between them. The CDR3 DNA reads as TGTGCCAGCAGCATTACATCGACAGGCGCGCAAGAGACCCAGTACTTC. As protein: CASSITSTGAQETQYF.

The chain links TRBV5-8 to TRBJ2-1, with D maybe TRBD2 (5 bases). The germline V gene encodes CDR1 SGHTS and CDR2 YDEGEE. CDR3 size: 14 residues. Trimming pared 0 bases from V and 4 bases from J, leaving 8 bases between. CDR3 loop: CASSLGPGYNEQFF. The CDR3 bases are TGTGCCAGCAGCTTGGGGCCGGGGTACAATGAGCAGTTCTTC.

The chain couples TRBV29-1 to TRBJ1-2; D is unresolved. Trimming left V 4 bases short and J 4 bases short, with 16 bases between. The CDR3 has 14 residues. Per the germline V gene, CDR1 is SQVTM and CDR2 is ANQGSEA. CDR3: CSVGVGVPTYGYTF. In DNA form, the CDR3 reads TGCAGCGTTGGAGTCGGGGTACCCACCTATGGCTACACCTTC.

The chain joins TRBV11-2 to TRBJ2-1, with 14 bases that match TRBD2. The CDR3 extends over 18 amino acids. The germline CDR1 and CDR2 sequences are SGHAT and FQNNGV. With V trimmed by 5 bases and J by 5 bases, 11 bases remained unmatched. The CDR3 here is CASSGNLLTSGGDNEQFF. The CDR3 DNA reads as TGTGCCAGCAGCGGAAATTTACTGACTAGCGGGGGGGACAATGAGCAGTTCTTC.

The chain employs TRBV27 and TRBJ1-2; D is perhaps TRBD1 (5 bases). Germline loops: CDR1 MNHEY, CDR2 SMNVEV (reference sequence). CDR3 size: 15 residues. V was shortened by 5 bases and J by 2 bases, with 15 bases between the two germline ends. The CDR3 DNA reads TGTGCCAGCAGTCGTTACCCCGGGGGGAACTATGGCTACACCTTC. This sequence encodes CASSRYPGGNYGYTF.

The gene calls are TRBV15 and TRBJ1-5, with a weak D call TRBD1 (5 bases). From germline, CDR1 is LNHNV and CDR2 YYDKDF (reference sequence). This CDR3 region has 15 residues. The V and J ends lost 2 bases and 3 bases respectively, with 11 bases between them. CDR3 nucleotides: TGTGCCACCAGCAGATCGGACACCCCCAATCAGCCCCAGCATTTT. This gives the protein CATSRSDTPNQPQHF.

This clone was counted once. The V call is TRBV6-5, the J call TRBJ1-2, with D unresolved. This CDR3 is 12 amino acids long. The germline V gene encodes CDR1 MNHEY and CDR2 SVGAGI. Trimming stripped 5 bases from V and 4 bases from J, with 8 bases between. CDR3 protein: CASSHSPYGYTF. CDR3 sequence (DNA): TGTGCCAGCAGTCATAGTCCCTATGGCTACACCTTC.

V is TRBV7-9 and J is TRBJ1-4, with D unclear. Per the germline V gene, CDR1 is SEHNR and CDR2 is FQNEAQ (reference sequence). This CDR3 contains 13 residues. Trimming took off 4 bases at V and 3 bases at J, with 6 bases between the two ends. The CDR3 DNA is TGTGCCAGCAGCTCCGGGGCTAATGAAAAACTGTTTTTT. This gives the protein CASSSGANEKLFF.

V and J are TRBV5-6 and TRBJ2-1; the D gene is possibly TRBD2 (6 bases). The CDR3 spans 16 residues. CDR1 and CDR2 from the germline V gene are SGHDT and YYEEEE. The V end lost 6 bases, the J end lost 0 bases, and 16 bases lay between the germline ends. CDR3 DNA: TGTGCCAGCATTCGTCCGGGGGTGGGCTCCTACAATGAGCAGTTCTTC. This gives the protein CASIRPGVGSYNEQFF.

V and J are TRBV19 and TRBJ2-6, with D possibly TRBD2 on 7 matching bases. V was cut by 7 bases and J by 2 bases, with 15 bases left in between. Germline CDR1 LNHDA, CDR2 SQIVND (reference sequence). This CDR3 comprises 16 residues. The CDR3: CASTIGGGAGANVLTF. In nucleotides, the CDR3 is TGTGCCAGTACCATAGGGGGGGGTGCTGGGGCCAACGTCCTGACTTTC. Supplemented by reference TRBV19 and TRBJ2-6, the full variable domain reads DGGITQSPKYLFRKEGQNVTLSCEQNLNHDAMYWYRQDPGQGLRLIYYSQIVNDFQKGDIAEGYSVSREKKESFPLTVTSAQKNPTAFYLCASTIGGGAGANVLTFGAGSRLTVL.

J is TRBJ2-3 and V is TRBV7-8, with TRBD1 identical over 9 bases. The CDR3 covers 17 residues. The V and J ends lost 0 bases and 4 bases, in that order; junction bases with no gene match: 8. CDR1 and CDR2 (germline): SGHVS, FQNEAQ. In DNA form, the CDR3 reads TGTGCCAGCAGCTTAGCTTACACGGGACAGGGCGCAGATACGCAGTATTTT. It codes for CASSLAYTGQGADTQYF.

The chain combines TRBV10-3 with TRBJ2-2; D might be TRBD2 (6 bases). Trimming pared 10 bases from V and 6 bases from J, leaving 30 bases between. CDR3 length equals 18 residues. Germline CDR1 and CDR2: ENHRY and SYGVKD. The DNA for the CDR3 is TGTGCCACCCGGGGGAGTTCTTATCCCATATTCGGACCCGGGGAGCTGTTTTTT. Its protein is CATRGSSYPIFGPGELFF.

The chain uses TRBV30 and TRBJ1-4; D not certain. Looked up from germline, CDR1 is GTSNPN and CDR2 is SVGIG (reference sequence). This CDR3 has 15 amino acids. Trimming shortened V by 2 bases and J by 4 bases, and 14 bases separated the two germline ends. The CDR3 here is CAWSNLQRSNEKLFF. CDR3 coding DNA: TGTGCCTGGAGTAATCTACAGAGAAGTAATGAAAAACTGTTTTTT. Full variable domain (rest looked up from reference TRBV30 and TRBJ1-4): SQTIHQWPATLVQPVGSPLSLECTVEGTSNPNLYWYRQAAGRGLQLLFYSVGIGQISSEVPQNLSASRPQDRQFILSSKKLLLSDSGFYLCAWSNLQRSNEKLFFGSGTQLSVL.

About this clone: The sample carries other DNA sequences with the same CDR3. The CDR3 nucleotides read TGCGCCAGCAGCCTACAGGGGGCTGGAAACACCATATATTTT. Protein sequence: CASSLQGAGNTIYF. This chain connects TRBV5-1 to TRBJ1-3, with 8 nucleotides matching TRBD1. Trimming cost V 4 bases and J 2 bases; bases outside gene matches: 2. This CDR3 is 14 amino acids long. Looked up from germline, CDR1 is SGHRS and CDR2 is YFSETQ.

The chain uses TRBV5-6 and TRBJ2-4, with TRBD1 matching 7 bases. V shed 0 bases, J shed 2 bases, and the junction held 5 bases outside the gene matches. This CDR3 comprises 16 residues. The germline CDR1 and CDR2 sequences are SGHDT and YYEEEE. The CDR3 loop reads CASSLVGTVSKNIQYF. The CDR3 DNA follows: TGTGCCAGCAGCTTGGTTGGGACAGTATCCAAAAACATTCAGTACTTC.